The 2 T cell receptor beta chains presented below share a single source sample, sequenced in a study of beta chain features in type 1 diabetes. The isolated RNA, all of it, was reverse transcribed, so expressed TCRB transcripts were what got sequenced. Assay used: immunoSEQ multiplex PCR; TCRdb lists only in-frame clones, some missing. The top ten clones hold just over 0.015% of a sample with about 330,000 clones, around 10% of them seen once. Sequencing was performed on naive CD4+ T cells from blood. These receptors originate from a woman aged 25 to 39 in good health.

The V and J genes are TRBV29-1 and TRBJ2-5; 8 bases are a match to TRBD2. The DNA end lines up better with TRBJ2-7; the J call may be wrong. CDR1 is SQVTM, CDR2 ANQGSEA, per germline. CDR3 length equals 17 residues. CDR3 sequence reads: CSVGVRVSSGSYYEQYF. CDR3 DNA sequence: TGCAGCGTTGGGGTCAGGGTCTCCAGCGGGAGTTACTACGAGCAGTACTTC.

The chain recombines TRBV7-9 with TRBJ1-2; D unresolved. The CDR3 extends over 15 amino acids. Germline V lookup: CDR1 SEHNR, CDR2 FQNEAQ (reference sequence). V dropped 0 bases and J dropped 3 bases, with 11 bases sitting between them. CDR3 bases: TGTGCCAGCAGCTTAGCCCCTCCTAATGACTATGGCTACACCTTC. Translating gives CASSLAPPNDYGYTF.